The clone carrying this TCR beta chain was picked up a small number of times. No antigen is known for it. Primers included in the PCR were 60 Vbeta and 13 Jbeta primers. Measured with immunoSEQ multiplex PCR; TCRdb has only the in-frame clones, and not every one. The repertoire consists of approximately 190,000 clones, with around 80% occurring once and the leading ten covering 6.3%. The data were obtained in a study of cytomegalovirus exposure and HLA in healthy donors. Study at large: Across more than 350 genotyped donors, just over 80% landed in the Caucasian-associated ancestry cluster. Study-wide results and caveats: One later analysis reportedly identified an Asian-associated ancestry cluster that showed fewer N-insertions than the roughly 700-donor mean. Most likely, a cluster of highly shared sequence variants arose as a sequencing artifact.

The sequence was obtained from a man between 35 and 55 years old in good health and CMV-seropositive. Sequenced input: PBMCs.

CDR3 residues: CASSLQGRITEAFF. The DNA for the CDR3 is TGTGCCAGCAGTTTACAGGGTCGTATCACTGAAGCTTTCTTT. The chain recombines TRBV27 with TRBJ1-1, with D possibly matching TRBD1 (5 bases). Trimming took 2 bases from V and 4 from J, leaving 11 bases between them. Germline CDR1 reads MNHEY; CDR2 reads SMNVEV (reference sequence). This CDR3 is built from 14 residues.